The 19 T cell receptor beta chains in this list originate from one sample, sequenced in a study of T-cell memory formation after mild COVID-19. One entry per CDR3 protein results from TCRdb running MiXCR on the 5' RACE reads. Of about 350,000 distinct CDR3 sequences in the sample, about 13% were seen once. The source material was PBMCs or a T cell subset sorted from them (not recorded which). The receptors shown here come from a man aged 18 to 35 who had mild COVID-19 (a few samples of this study predate the infection). Cell type and time point are not known.

Worth noting for this clonotype: Its ends do not fully match the called genes, so a read error is possible. The chain employs TRBV6-2 or TRBV6-3 and TRBJ2-3, with 11 bases that match TRBD1. The germline V gene encodes CDR1 MNHEY and CDR2 SVGEGT. CDR3 length: 16 residues. The CDR3 DNA follows: TGTGCCGGCAGCCACACCCCGGGACAGGGGGACAATACGCAGTATTTT. This codes for CAGSHTPGQGDNTQYF.

This clonotype was seen more than once but under ten times. The CDR3, as DNA: TGTGCCAGCAGCAGGGATAATGAAAAACTGTTTTTT. It specifies CASSRDNEKLFF. The V and J genes are TRBV7-9 and TRBJ1-4; no clear D. The CDR3 sequence is 12 residues long. CDR1 is SEHNR and CDR2 is FQNEAQ in the germline V gene (reference sequence). V was shortened by 5 bases and J by 4 bases, with 5 bases between the two germline ends.

This clonotype was counted a few times. This chain connects TRBV20-1 to TRBJ2-1; 8 nucleotides match TRBD2. CDR3 size: 12 residues. V lost 6 bases and J lost 8; bases outside the gene matches: 6. Germline values: CDR1 DFQATT, CDR2 SNEGSKA (reference sequence). The CDR3 nucleotides read TGCAGTGCGGAGGGACTAGTCGATGAGCAGTTCTTC. Translated: CSAEGLVDEQFF.

This clonotype was recorded a few times. The chain recombines TRBV12-5 with TRBJ2-1; weak D call: TRBD2 (6 bases). Germline V gives CDR1 LGHNT, CDR2 FRNRAP. This CDR3 is 15 amino acids long. Between the trimmed V and J ends, which lost 4 bases and 0 bases, there was a span of 10 bases. This CDR3 reads CASGSDGSSYNEQFF. CDR3 sequence (DNA): TGTGCTAGTGGTTCGGACGGGAGCTCCTACAATGAGCAGTTCTTC.

The V and J genes are TRBV20-1 and TRBJ2-7; 7 positions match TRBD1. Germline CDR1 and CDR2: DFQATT and SNEGSKA (reference sequence). This CDR3 has 14 amino acids. J lost 2 bases, V lost 6 bases, and 10 bases had no gene match. The CDR3 region is CSATERGRTYEQYV. The CDR3 DNA follows: TGCAGTGCAACCGAGAGGGGGCGAACCTACGAGCAGTACGTC.

This clonotype has more than one count but fewer than ten. The chain links TRBV4-1 to TRBJ2-5; D remains ambiguous. There are 16 residues in the CDR3. Germline V lookup: CDR1 MGHRA, CDR2 YSYEKL. With 0 bases removed from V and 1 base from J, the gap between germline ends came to 12 bases. For the CDR3, the DNA is TGCGCCAGCAGCCAAGATCAGCTGGATAGCCAAGAGACCCAGTACTTC. As protein: CASSQDQLDSQETQYF.

This chain connects TRBV3-1 to TRBJ2-3, with D perhaps given as TRBD1 or TRBD2 (7 bases each). The V gene's germline CDR1 is LGHDT and CDR2 YNNKEL (reference sequence). The V end lost 7 bases, the J end lost 4 bases, and 15 bases lay between the germline ends. The CDR3 spans 14 residues. This CDR3 reads CASTQGGVADTQYF. The CDR3 DNA reads as TGTGCCAGCACCCAGGGGGGGGTGGCAGATACGCAGTATTTT.

Ten or more counts support this clonotype. The gene calls are TRBV5-1 and TRBJ2-1, with 9 bases aligning to TRBD1. The CDR3 is 15 amino acids. The trim removed 2 bases at V and 6 bases at J, leaving 6 bases unmatched. The germline gives CDR1 SGHRS, CDR2 YFSETQ. CDR3 coding DNA: TGCGCCAGCAGCTTAGGGACAGGGCCTAGCAATGAGCAGTTCTTC. This gives the protein CASSLGTGPSNEQFF.

This clonotype occurred a few times. The chain combines TRBV2 with TRBJ2-5; TRBD1 agrees at 11 bases. V was clipped by 10 bases and J by 1 base; unmatched bases: 5. The CDR3 is 14 amino acids. CDR1 and CDR2 from the germline V gene are SNHLY and FYNNEI. CDR3 DNA sequence: TGTGCCACACGGACAGGGGGCTTCCAAGAGACCCAGTACTTC. It yields the protein CATRTGGFQETQYF.

This clonotype was found a few times. This chain connects TRBV7-9 to TRBJ2-3; D is ambiguous. CDR1 and CDR2 (germline): SEHNR, FQNEAQ (reference sequence). This CDR3 has 14 amino acids. Trimming pared 3 bases from V and 4 bases from J, leaving 11 bases between. The CDR3 coding sequence is TGTGCCAGCAGCTTGGGTCGCCCTGCAGATACGCAGTATTTT. The encoded protein is CASSLGRPADTQYF.

V and J are TRBV20-1 and TRBJ2-2, with 7 nucleotides matching TRBD1. The CDR3 extends over 16 amino acids. Trimming at V came to 7 bases and at J to 5 bases, leaving 16 bases not matched to a gene. Germline V gene sequence: CDR1 DFQATT, CDR2 SNEGSKA (reference sequence). Written as DNA, the CDR3 is TGCAGTGTCCCGGCACGCCAGGGGGTGGATACCGGGGAGCTGTTTTTT. This gives the protein CSVPARQGVDTGELFF.

This clonotype was recorded at least ten times. The chain is built from TRBV5-1 and TRBJ2-3, with unresolved D. V lost 0 bases to trimming and J lost 0 bases, with 8 bases between them. The CDR3 extends over 15 amino acids. CDR1 and CDR2 (germline): SGHRS, YFSETQ. The CDR3 region is CASSLATRSTDTQYF. The CDR3 nucleotides read TGCGCCAGCAGCTTGGCCACACGAAGCACAGATACGCAGTATTTT. Complete variable domain (other parts from reference TRBV5-1 and TRBJ2-3): KAGVTQTPRYLIKTRGQQVTLSCSPISGHRSVSWYQQTPGQGLQFLFEYFSETQRNKGNFPGRFSGRQFSNSRSEMNVSTLELGDSALYLCASSLATRSTDTQYFGPGTRLTVL.

A few counts support this clonotype. V usage is TRBV4-1 and J usage is TRBJ2-5; the match to TRBD1 covers 12 bases. CDR1 and CDR2 (germline): MGHRA, YSYEKL. The CDR3 runs 16 residues. The V gene end was trimmed by 6 bases and the J gene end by 4 bases; junction bases not matched to a gene: 9. CDR3 loop: CASRGTRDRGRETQYF. CDR3 DNA sequence: TGCGCCAGCAGAGGGACTCGGGACAGGGGGCGAGAGACCCAGTACTTC.

This clonotype was seen a few times. V and J are TRBV4-2 and TRBJ2-1; no definite D call. In germline, CDR1 is LGHNA, CDR2 YNFKEQ. This CDR3 contains 14 residues. Trimming took off 3 bases at V and 5 bases at J, with 11 bases between the two ends. The CDR3: CASSHLSGDNEQFF. The CDR3 DNA sequence: TGTGCCAGCAGCCATCTATCAGGTGACAATGAGCAGTTCTTC.

J is TRBJ2-1 and V is TRBV5-5; 13 bases match TRBD2. The V segment lost 3 bases and the J segment 9 bases; nucleotides outside the gene matches: 6. CDR3 size: 15 residues. Germline assignment: CDR1 SGHKS and CDR2 YYEKEE (reference sequence). Here the CDR3 reads CASSYTSGGVVEQFF. The DNA of the CDR3 is TGTGCCAGCAGCTATACTAGCGGGGGGGTGGTTGAGCAGTTCTTC.

This clonotype came up a few times. V is TRBV7-9 and J is TRBJ2-1, with a weak D call TRBD1 (5 bases). The CDR3 has 18 amino acids. V was cut by 1 base and J by 3 bases, with 19 bases left in between. The germline V gene has CDR1 SEHNR and CDR2 FQNEAQ (reference sequence). The CDR3 loop reads CASSLVSGLTGDYNEQFF. The CDR3 coding sequence is TGTGCCAGCAGCTTAGTTTCCGGTCTTACAGGAGACTACAATGAGCAGTTCTTC.

V usage is TRBV12-3 or TRBV12-4 and J usage is TRBJ2-2; D unresolved. The germline V and J ends were trimmed by 7 bases and 5 bases, with 11 bases remaining between them. This CDR3 has 13 amino acids. CDR3 region: CASINYQTGELFF. The CDR3 DNA reads TGTGCCAGCATCAACTACCAAACCGGGGAGCTGTTTTTT.

In this sample, this clonotype turned up many times. The V call is TRBV19, the J call TRBJ1-5; D is possibly TRBD1 (6 bases). This CDR3 contains 16 residues. Germline V gene lookup returns CDR1 LNHDA and CDR2 SQIVND (reference sequence). V was shortened by 5 bases and J by 3 bases, with 17 bases between the two germline ends. As DNA, the CDR3 is TGTGCCAGTAGTCAAAGGGGTGGACAGATCAATCAGCCCCAGCATTTT. Its protein is CASSQRGGQINQPQHF.

The V gene is TRBV14, the J gene TRBJ2-7, with TRBD1 identical over 10 bases. This CDR3 is built from 13 residues. V trimming: 3 bases; J trimming: 7 bases; junction bases outside the gene matches: 3. Looked up from germline, CDR1 is SGHDN and CDR2 is FVKESK. Here the CDR3 reads CASSHDRGLEQYV. CDR3 nucleotide sequence: TGTGCCAGCAGCCACGACAGGGGGCTTGAGCAGTACGTC.